One sample yielded the 5 T cell receptor beta chains listed below, sequenced in a study of shared clonotypes between healthy human individuals. Profiled with immunoSEQ multiplex PCR; TCRdb holds only in-frame clones, not every one. This table has hundreds of thousands of clones, about 96% appearing once. The sample was memory CD8+ T cells sorted from blood. Noted subset: CD45RO+ cells pooled with CCR7-negative TemRA cells. All receptors derive from a man aged 25 to 45 in good health.

V is TRBV2 and J is TRBJ2-1, with 8 bases aligning to TRBD2. V was pared by 8 bases and J by 8 bases, with 17 bases of the junction left unmatched. This CDR3 contains 16 residues. Germline values: CDR1 SNHLY, CDR2 FYNNEI. CDR3 bases: TGTGCCAGCCGGTCCCCCGATCAGCGGGGGTGGGATGAGCAGTTCTTC. Residues: CASRSPDQRGWDEQFF.

The rearrangement links TRBV2 to TRBJ1-2; 7 nucleotides agree with TRBD1. Per germline, CDR1 SNHLY and CDR2 FYNNEI. The CDR3 runs 14 residues. Losses at the gene ends were 5 bases for V and 4 bases for J; bases not matched to a gene: 7. CDR3 bases: TGTGCCAGCAGTTCACCAGGGGGGGGCTATGGCTACACCTTC. Residues: CASSSPGGGYGYTF.

There are a few counts of this clone. V and J are TRBV2 and TRBJ1-2; D ambiguous. Germline CDR1 is SNHLY and CDR2 is FYNNEI. There are 12 residues in the CDR3. Trimming took off 3 bases at V and 0 bases at J, with 2 bases between the two ends. CDR3 bases: TGTGCCAGCAGTGACACTAACTATGGCTACACCTTC. Its translation: CASSDTNYGYTF. The whole variable domain, filled in from reference TRBV2 and TRBJ1-2, reads EPEVTQTPSHQVTQMGQEVILRCVPISNHLYFYWYRQILGQKVEFLVSFYNNEISEKSEIFDDQFSVERPDGSNFTLKIRSTKLEDSAMYFCASSDTNYGYTFGSGTRLTVV.

This rearrangement joins TRBV28 to TRBJ1-3; 8 nucleotides agree with TRBD1. This CDR3 has 15 amino acids. V shed 6 bases and J 2 bases; nucleotides not matched to a gene: 6. The V gene's germline CDR1 is MDHEN and CDR2 SYDVKM. This chain's CDR3 is CASSPGTGAGNTIYF. Written as DNA, the CDR3 is TGTGCCAGCAGCCCCGGGACAGGCGCTGGAAACACCATATATTTT.

The chain uses TRBV5-1 and TRBJ2-1, with D possibly being TRBD2 (5 bases). V was pared by 0 bases and J by 12 bases, with 7 bases between. CDR3 length: 11 residues. CDR1 SGHRS and CDR2 YFSETQ come from the germline V gene. CDR3 DNA: TGCGCCAGCAGCTTGGTCGGGATGCAGTTCTTC. Its translation: CASSLVGMQFF. Filled out from reference TRBV5-1 and TRBJ2-1, the complete variable domain reads KAGVTQTPRYLIKTRGQQVTLSCSPISGHRSVSWYQQTPGQGLQFLFEYFSETQRNKGNFPGRFSGRQFSNSRSEMNVSTLELGDSALYLCASSLVGMQFFGPGTRLTVL.